The clone carrying this TCR beta chain has at least ten counts. The sample originates from a study of metastatic and nonmetastatic thyroid tumors. Thyroid surgery took place with no prior treatment in any patient. The V gene end was trimmed by 6 bases and the J gene end by 5 bases; junction bases not matched to a gene: 6. The CDR3 runs to 14 residues. TCRdb reprocessed the PCR reads using MiXCR. The sample has some 15,000 clones; under 25% are singletons. Specimen: adjacent normal tissue. The chain recombines TRBV12-3 or TRBV12-4 with TRBJ1-4; 7 nucleotides align to TRBD1. The sequence was obtained from a female donor with papillary thyroid cancer or a benign thyroid nodule (not recorded which). Some clones in this sample may be carry-over from other donors' samples. The CDR3 region has the DNA TGTGCCAGCAGGAACCCGACAGGGAATGAAAAACTGTTTTTT. It encodes CASRNPTGNEKLFF.